This entry lists 6 T cell receptor beta chains sequenced from one sample in a study of graft-versus-host responses after intestinal transplantation. Clones were read by immunoSEQ multiplex PCR, and TCRdb kept only the in-frame ones, dropping some. The sample holds roughly 30,000 clones; about 80% are singletons and the top ten take more than 15%. Antigens for these TCRs are unknown. The sequencing used unstimulated CD8+ T cells sorted from spleen or lymph node cells, collected before intestinal transplant. Source of these receptors: a human donor who received an intestinal transplant.

V gene TRBV7-8 combines with J gene TRBJ1-2; TRBD1 might be the D (6 bases). V was clipped by 5 bases and J by 1 base, with 14 bases between them. The CDR3 extends over 15 amino acids. The germline CDR1 and CDR2 sequences are SGHVS and FQNEAQ. The CDR3 loop is CASSPLRGLNYGYTF. In DNA form, the CDR3 reads TGTGCCAGCAGCCCCCTCAGGGGCCTTAACTATGGCTACACCTTC.

The gene calls are TRBV27 and TRBJ2-3; 8 bases align to TRBD1. The CDR3 covers 14 residues. CDR1 MNHEY and CDR2 SMNVEV come from the germline V gene (reference sequence). V was pared by 5 bases and J by 0 bases, with 1 base of the junction left unmatched. The chain's CDR3 is CASSRDRSTDTQYF. CDR3 nucleotide sequence: TGTGCCAGCAGTCGGGACAGGAGCACAGATACGCAGTATTTT.

The J gene is TRBJ1-6, the V gene TRBV14, with D tentatively TRBD1 (5 bases). Trimming stripped 4 bases from V and 11 bases from J, with 15 bases between. Germline CDR1 SGHDN, CDR2 FVKESK. This CDR3 region has 14 residues. In nucleotides, the CDR3 is TGTGCCAGCAGCCCAGGCAGGGCATTACCACCCCTCCACTTT. Translation gives CASSPGRALPPLHF. Combining the CDR3 with reference TRBV14 and TRBJ1-6 gives the whole variable domain EAGVTQFPSHSVIEKGQTVTLRCDPISGHDNLYWYRRVMGKEIKFLLHFVKESKQDESGMPNNRFLAERTGGTYSTLKVQPAELEDSGVYFCASSPGRALPPLHFGNGTRLTVT.

V is TRBV7-6 and J is TRBJ2-3, with TRBD1 matching 9 bases. V gave up 5 bases and J gave up 6 bases; unmatched junction bases: 6. This CDR3 contains 14 residues. Germline V gene data show CDR1 as SGHVS and CDR2 as FNYEAQ. The CDR3 protein is CASSHGQGSDTQYF. CDR3 DNA sequence: TGTGCCAGCAGCCACGGACAGGGGAGCGATACGCAGTATTTT. The whole variable domain, filled in from reference TRBV7-6 and TRBJ2-3, reads GAGVSQSPRYKVTKRGQDVALRCDPISGHVSLYWYRQALGQGPEFLTYFNYEAQQDKSGLPNDRFSAERPEGSISTLTIQRTEQRDSAMYRCASSHGQGSDTQYFGPGTRLTVL.

The rearrangement joins TRBV7-3 to TRBJ2-2, with D uncertain. The CDR3 loop spans 13 amino acids. Trimming pared 1 base from V and 6 bases from J, leaving 6 bases between. Germline assignment: CDR1 SGHTA and CDR2 FQGTGA. CDR3 DNA: TGTGCCAGCAGCTTAATCGGTCCCGGGGAGCTGTTTTTT. Residues: CASSLIGPGELFF.

The chain combines TRBV19 with TRBJ2-7, with 8 bases lining up with TRBD1. Germline assignment: CDR1 LNHDA and CDR2 SQIVND (reference sequence). The V gene end was trimmed by 5 bases and the J gene end by 0 bases; junction bases not matched to a gene: 6. The CDR3 length is 15 residues. CDR3 sequence: CASSPGTGYSYEQYF. As DNA, the CDR3 is TGTGCCAGTAGTCCCGGGACAGGCTACTCCTACGAGCAGTACTTC. The whole variable domain, remainder taken from reference TRBV19 and TRBJ2-7, is DGGITQSPKYLFRKEGQNVTLSCEQNLNHDAMYWYRQDPGQGLRLIYYSQIVNDFQKGDIAEGYSVSREKKESFPLTVTSAQKNPTAFYLCASSPGTGYSYEQYFGPGTRLTVT.